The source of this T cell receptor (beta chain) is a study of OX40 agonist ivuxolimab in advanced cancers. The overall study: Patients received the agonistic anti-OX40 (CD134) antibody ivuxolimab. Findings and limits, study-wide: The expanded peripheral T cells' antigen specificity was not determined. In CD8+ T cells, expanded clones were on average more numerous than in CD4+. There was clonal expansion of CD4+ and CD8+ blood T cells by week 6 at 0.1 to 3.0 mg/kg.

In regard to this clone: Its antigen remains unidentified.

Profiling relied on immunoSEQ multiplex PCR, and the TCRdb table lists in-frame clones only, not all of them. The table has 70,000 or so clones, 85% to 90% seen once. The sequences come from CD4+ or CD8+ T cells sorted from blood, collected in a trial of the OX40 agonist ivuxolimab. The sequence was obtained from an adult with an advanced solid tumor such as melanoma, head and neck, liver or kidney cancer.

This CDR3 is CASSPDRAYNEQFF. In nucleotides, the CDR3 is TGCGCCAGCAGCCCCGACAGGGCCTACAATGAGCAGTTCTTC. J is TRBJ2-1 and V is TRBV5-1, with 7 nucleotides matching TRBD1. CDR1 and CDR2 (germline): SGHRS, YFSETQ. There are 14 residues in the CDR3. The V segment lost 4 bases and the J segment 2 bases; nucleotides outside the gene matches: 3.